This passage covers 3 T cell receptor beta chains from one sample sequenced in a study of blood T cells in healthy people across ages (dated by TCRdb to about 2015). Preparation of the library involved 5' RACE. Sequenced using an Illumina HiSeq 2500. A second PCR of roughly 7 to 12 cycles was performed with a sample-barcoded 5' primer and a J-beta primer mix. Using fastp trimming at Q25 and MiXCR clonotype assembly, TCRdb reanalyzed the public sequencing data and kept in-frame beta chains. Every CDR3 protein is listed once, alongside the most common genes and DNA of its rows. The sample table records about 570,000 distinct CDR3 sequences; roughly 28% of these occur just once. The ten largest clonotypes hold under 20% of the sample. Sequencing was carried out using blood. The receptors stem from a woman aged 65 to 85 in good health.

This clonotype was counted many times. The chain combines TRBV4-2 with TRBJ1-2; TRBD1 is a possible D gene (5 bases). The CDR3 length is 14 residues. The ends were cut back, 0 bases at V and 6 bases at J, with 11 bases in the middle. Germline V CDR1 and CDR2: LGHNA, YNFKEQ. For the CDR3, the DNA is TGTGCCAGCAGCCAAGATCCCAGGGAACATGGCTACACCTTC. Translation gives CASSQDPREHGYTF.

J is TRBJ1-5 and V is TRBV20-1, with D possibly matching TRBD1 (5 bases). This CDR3 is built from 13 residues. CDR1 DFQATT and CDR2 SNEGSKA come from the germline V gene (reference sequence). Trimming shortened V by 3 bases and J by 11 bases, and 17 bases separated the two germline ends. The CDR3 DNA reads TGCAGTGCTAGCCCGGGACCGTCGTTAGCCCAGCATTTT. It encodes CSASPGPSLAQHF.

This clonotype turned up a few times. The chain employs TRBV5-1 and TRBJ2-1, with D possibly matching TRBD1 (7 bases). V was cut by 7 bases and J by 4 bases, with 18 bases left in between. Per the germline V gene, CDR1 is SGHRS and CDR2 is YFSETQ. The CDR3 consists of 15 residues. CDR3 bases: TGCGCCAGCGCCCCAGGGGGGCAGATTTACAATGAGCAGTTCTTC. It translates to CASAPGGQIYNEQFF.